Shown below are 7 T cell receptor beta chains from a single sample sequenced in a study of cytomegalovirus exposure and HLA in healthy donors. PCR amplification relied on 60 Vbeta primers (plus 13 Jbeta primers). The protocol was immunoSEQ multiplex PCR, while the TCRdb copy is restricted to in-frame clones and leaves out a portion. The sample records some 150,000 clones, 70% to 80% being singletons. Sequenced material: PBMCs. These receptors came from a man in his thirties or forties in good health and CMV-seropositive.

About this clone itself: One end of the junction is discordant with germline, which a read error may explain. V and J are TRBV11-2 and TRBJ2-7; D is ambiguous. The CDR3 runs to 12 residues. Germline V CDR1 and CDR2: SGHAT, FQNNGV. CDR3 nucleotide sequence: TGTGCCAGCAGCTTATTCTCCGACGAGCAGTACTTC. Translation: CASSLFSDEQYF. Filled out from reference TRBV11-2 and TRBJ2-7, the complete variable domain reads EAGVAQSPRYKIIEKRQSVAFWCNPISGHATLYWYQQILGQGPKLLIQFQNNGVVDDSQLPKDRFSAERLKGVDSTLKIQPAKLEDSAVYLCASSLFSDEQYFGPGTRLTVT.

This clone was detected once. CDR3 coding DNA: TGTGCCAGCAGTATGGGACAATGGTTTTTTGAAGCTTTCTTT. It translates to CASSMGQWFFEAFF. The chain uses TRBV6-5 and TRBJ1-1; tentative D call: TRBD1 (6 bases). Germline loops: CDR1 MNHEY, CDR2 SVGAGI. The CDR3 extends over 14 amino acids. V lost 5 bases, J lost 7 bases, and 17 bases lay in between.

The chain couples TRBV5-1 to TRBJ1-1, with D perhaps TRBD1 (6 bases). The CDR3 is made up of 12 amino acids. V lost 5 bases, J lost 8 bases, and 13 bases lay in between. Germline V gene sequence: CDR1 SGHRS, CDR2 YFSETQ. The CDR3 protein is CASSAPGTEAFF. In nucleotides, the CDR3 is TGCGCCAGCAGTGCGCCCGGGACAGAAGCTTTCTTT.

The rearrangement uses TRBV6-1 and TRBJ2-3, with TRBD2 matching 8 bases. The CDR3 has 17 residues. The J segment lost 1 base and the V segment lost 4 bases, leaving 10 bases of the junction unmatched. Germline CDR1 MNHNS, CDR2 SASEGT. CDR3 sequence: CASSVGGGSFRTDTQYF. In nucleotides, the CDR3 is TGTGCCAGCAGTGTCGGGGGGGGTTCCTTCCGCACAGATACGCAGTATTTT.

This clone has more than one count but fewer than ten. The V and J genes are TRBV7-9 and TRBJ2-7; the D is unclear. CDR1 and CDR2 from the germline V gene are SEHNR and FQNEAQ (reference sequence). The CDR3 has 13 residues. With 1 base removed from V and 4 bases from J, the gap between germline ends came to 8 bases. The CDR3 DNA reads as TGTGCCAGCAGCTTAGAGTCGGGTTACGAGCAGTACTTC. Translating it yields CASSLESGYEQYF.

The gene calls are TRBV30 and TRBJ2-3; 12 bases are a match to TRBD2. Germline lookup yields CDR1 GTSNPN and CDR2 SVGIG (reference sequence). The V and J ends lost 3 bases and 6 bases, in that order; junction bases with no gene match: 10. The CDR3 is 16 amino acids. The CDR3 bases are TGTGCCTGGAGGGTGGGTCTAGCGGGAGGGCCTGATACGCAGTATTTT. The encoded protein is CAWRVGLAGGPDTQYF.

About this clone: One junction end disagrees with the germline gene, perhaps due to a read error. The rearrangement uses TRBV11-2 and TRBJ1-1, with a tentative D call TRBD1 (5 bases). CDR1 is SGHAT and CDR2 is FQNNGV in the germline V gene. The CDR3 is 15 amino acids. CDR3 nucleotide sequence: TGTGTCAGCACCGACCCGATGACAGTTAACACTGAAGCTTTCTTT. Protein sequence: CVSTDPMTVNTEAFF.